Presented here are 3 T cell receptor beta chains from one specimen sequenced in a study of cytomegalovirus exposure and HLA in healthy donors. The PCR employed 60 Vbeta primers together with 13 Jbeta primers. The protocol was immunoSEQ multiplex PCR, while the TCRdb copy is restricted to in-frame clones and leaves out a portion. This table has roughly 190,000 clones, over 60% appearing once. The sequenced sample was PBMCs. The receptors derive from a woman aged 45-59 years in good health and CMV-seronegative.

The chain has TRBV4-3 and TRBJ2-1; 7 positions match TRBD1. V lost 0 bases, J lost 3 bases, and 2 bases stayed unmatched. The CDR3 spans 15 residues. The germline gives CDR1 LGHNA, CDR2 YSLEER. Written as DNA, the CDR3 is TGCGCCAGCAGCCAAGATGCAGGGGGCTACAATGAGCAGTTCTTC. Amino acids: CASSQDAGGYNEQFF.

In regard to this clone: The identical CDR3 is also encoded by other nucleotide sequences in the sample. The chain joins TRBV6-5 to TRBJ1-5; 7 nucleotides align to TRBD1. CDR1 is MNHEY and CDR2 is SVGAGI in the germline V gene. V shed 9 bases and J 2 bases; nucleotides not matched to a gene: 7. CDR3 length: 14 residues. The CDR3 is CASRRTGGNQPQHF. In nucleotides, the CDR3 is TGTGCCAGTAGACGTACAGGGGGCAATCAGCCCCAGCATTTT.

The chain uses TRBV6-6 and TRBJ1-2, with unresolved D. The germline V and J ends were trimmed by 6 bases and 13 bases, with 15 bases remaining between them. The CDR3 runs to 11 residues. CDR1 is MNHNY, CDR2 SVGAGI, per germline (reference sequence). The CDR3 sequence: CASRQTGLGTF. In DNA form, the CDR3 reads TGTGCCAGCAGGCAAACGGGTTTGGGCACCTTC.